Shown below are 20 T cell receptor beta chains from a single sample sequenced in a study of long-term antiretroviral therapy in people with HIV. It was version v3.0 of the immunoSEQ assay that was run at survey level. The protocol was immunoSEQ multiplex PCR, while the TCRdb copy is restricted to in-frame clones and leaves out a portion. The sample records 20,000 to 25,000 clones, about 91% being singletons. This material consisted of unsorted PBMCs, taken 4.4 years after starting antiretroviral therapy. The receptors come from a woman in her 50s with HIV.

The chain has TRBV7-2 and TRBJ2-5; TRBD2 might be the D (6 bases). CDR1 and CDR2 (germline): SGHTA, FQGNSA. V shed 0 bases and J shed 1 base, with 9 bases lying between them. The CDR3 has 15 residues. The CDR3 DNA is TGTGCCAGCAGCTTAGCTCTAGCGTTCCAAGAGACCCAGTACTTC. Translation: CASSLALAFQETQYF.

This chain uses TRBV5-1 with TRBJ1-1, with 10 bases matching TRBD1. J lost 6 bases, V lost 0 bases, and 5 bases had no gene match. The germline gives CDR1 SGHRS, CDR2 YFSETQ. The CDR3 has 15 amino acids. CDR3 in amino acids: CASSLGDRGIAEAFF. The DNA of the CDR3 is TGCGCCAGCAGCTTGGGGGACAGGGGAATCGCTGAAGCTTTCTTT.

The rearrangement links TRBV6-6 to TRBJ2-5, with TRBD1 identical over 9 bases. The CDR3 totals 16 residues. CDR1 and CDR2 (germline): MNHNY, SVGAGI (reference sequence). After removal of 5 bases from V and 5 bases from J, the junction contained 12 bases not matched to a gene. The DNA of the CDR3 is TGTGCCAGCAGTGGCCGGACAGGGGCTAGTATGGAGACCCAGTACTTC. Its translation: CASSGRTGASMETQYF.

In this sample, this clone turned up once. This chain links TRBV29-1 with TRBJ2-5; 9 nucleotides match TRBD2. From germline, CDR1 is SQVTM and CDR2 ANQGSEA. The CDR3 sequence is 16 residues long. The ends lost 3 bases at V and 3 bases at J; junction bases unmatched: 11. The CDR3 region has the DNA TGCAGCGTTGATGGCAGGAGTAGCGGGGGAGAAGAGACCCAGTACTTC. Encoded protein: CSVDGRSSGGEETQYF.

The genes are TRBV19 and TRBJ2-3; TRBD2 might be the D (5 bases). The V end lost 7 bases, the J end lost 0 bases, and 8 bases lay between the germline ends. The CDR3 extends over 13 amino acids. In germline, CDR1 is LNHDA, CDR2 SQIVND (reference sequence). The CDR3 DNA sequence: TGTGCCAGTAAGGACTGGAGCACAGATACGCAGTATTTT. Protein: CASKDWSTDTQYF.

V usage is TRBV6-5 and J usage is TRBJ2-5; D is perhaps TRBD1 or TRBD2 (6 bases each). The germline V gene has CDR1 MNHEY and CDR2 SVGAGI. Trimming took off 7 bases at V and 5 bases at J, with 17 bases between the two ends. CDR3 length: 14 residues. DNA of the CDR3: TGTGCCAGCACCCCCCCGGGGGCCGGGGAGACCCAGTACTTC. Translation: CASTPPGAGETQYF.

The chain carries TRBV5-4 and TRBJ1-6, with TRBD1 as a possible D gene (6 bases). Germline CDR1 SGHNT, CDR2 YYREEE (reference sequence). The CDR3 is 14 residues long. Trimming removed 4 bases at V and 7 bases at J, with 12 bases between. For the CDR3, the DNA is TGTGCCAGCAGCGGGGGGCCGGGAAATTCACCCCTCCACTTT. It encodes CASSGGPGNSPLHF. Full variable domain (missing parts from reference TRBV5-4 and TRBJ1-6): ETGVTQSPTHLIKTRGQQVTLRCSSQSGHNTVSWYQQALGQGPQFIFQYYREEENGRGNFPPRFSGLQFPNYSSELNVNALELDDSALYLCASSGGPGNSPLHFGNGTRLTVT.

V gene TRBV11-2 combines with J gene TRBJ1-4; no reliable D call. V lost 2 bases to trimming and J lost 0 bases, with 10 bases between them. Germline V gene lookup returns CDR1 SGHAT and CDR2 FQNNGV. The CDR3 is 16 amino acids. The chain's CDR3 is CASSLFPSATNEKLFF. DNA for the CDR3: TGTGCCAGCAGCTTATTTCCGAGTGCAACTAATGAAAAACTGTTTTTT.

The V gene is TRBV4-2, the J gene TRBJ1-5; unclear D gene. Trimming took 0 bases from V and 0 from J, leaving 12 bases between them. The germline V gene has CDR1 LGHNA and CDR2 YNFKEQ. The CDR3 consists of 17 residues. The CDR3 here is CASSQEAASNSNQPQHF. DNA for the CDR3: TGTGCCAGCAGCCAAGAAGCCGCCTCCAATAGCAATCAGCCCCAGCATTTT.

The chain combines TRBV7-9 with TRBJ1-2; no reliable D call. CDR3 length equals 13 residues. CDR1 is SEHNR and CDR2 is FQNEAQ in the germline V gene (reference sequence). Trimming removed 1 base from V and 8 bases from J, with 11 bases in between. The CDR3 is CASSLVGSQGYTF. The CDR3 DNA sequence: TGTGCCAGCAGCTTAGTGGGCAGCCAAGGCTACACCTTC.

The chain couples TRBV7-9 to TRBJ1-2; TRBD1 matches at 7 bases. The CDR3 sequence is 13 residues long. Germline values: CDR1 SEHNR, CDR2 FQNEAQ (reference sequence). V dropped 5 bases and J dropped 8; count of bases not matched to a gene: 8. The CDR3 reads CASSPSGGQGYTF. CDR3 DNA sequence: TGTGCCAGCAGCCCGTCAGGGGGTCAGGGCTACACCTTC.

CDR3 DNA sequence: TGTGCCAGCACCAAAGAAGGCAGGGGGACAGATACGCAGTATTTT. This codes for CASTKEGRGTDTQYF. The rearrangement links TRBV2 to TRBJ2-3; 7 positions match TRBD1. V was pared by 7 bases and J by 3 bases, with 10 bases of the junction left unmatched. Germline lookup yields CDR1 SNHLY and CDR2 FYNNEI. CDR3 length: 15 residues.

V gene TRBV4-2 combines with J gene TRBJ1-2; D ambiguous. V was clipped by 0 bases and J by 3 bases, with 8 bases between them. The germline gives CDR1 LGHNA, CDR2 YNFKEQ. The CDR3 is 14 residues long. The CDR3, as DNA: TGTGCCAGCAGCCAAGAGGCCCGGGACTATGGCTACACCTTC. Amino acids: CASSQEARDYGYTF.

The chain uses TRBV19 and TRBJ1-6, with D possibly matching TRBD1 (5 bases). The CDR3 is 16 residues long. V was trimmed by 6 bases and J by 0 bases, leaving 12 bases between them. CDR1 LNHDA and CDR2 SQIVND come from the germline V gene (reference sequence). DNA of the CDR3: TGTGCCAGTAGGGAACAGGAGAGCTCCTATAATTCACCCCTCCACTTT. It specifies CASREQESSYNSPLHF.

This chain connects TRBV9 to TRBJ1-2; 9 bases line up with TRBD1. Germline CDR1 reads SGDLS; CDR2 reads YYNGEE. This CDR3 has 14 amino acids. V was pared by 0 bases and J by 7 bases, with 4 bases of the junction left unmatched. The CDR3 protein is CASSVEGTGFGYTF. Written as DNA, the CDR3 is TGTGCCAGCAGCGTAGAAGGGACAGGGTTTGGCTACACCTTC. Full variable domain (missing parts from reference TRBV9 and TRBJ1-2): DSGVTQTPKHLITATGQRVTLRCSPRSGDLSVYWYQQSLDQGLQFLIQYYNGEERAKGNILERFSAQQFPDLHSELNLSSLELGDSALYFCASSVEGTGFGYTFGSGTRLTVV.

This chain links TRBV4-1 with TRBJ2-5; D is perhaps TRBD1 (5 bases). Germline V gene lookup returns CDR1 MGHRA and CDR2 YSYEKL. There are 15 residues in the CDR3. V was trimmed by 1 base and J by 5 bases, leaving 14 bases between them. CDR3 protein: CASSQVPRVEETQYF. The CDR3 nucleotides read TGCGCCAGCAGCCAAGTGCCCAGGGTGGAGGAGACCCAGTACTTC.

The DNA of the CDR3 is TGTGCCTGGAGTACATTTGCTAGCGGGGGGGCGTACGAGCAGTACTTC. This gives the protein CAWSTFASGGAYEQYF. The J gene is TRBJ2-7, the V gene TRBV30; 12 bases map to TRBD2. The V and J ends lost 2 bases and 4 bases, in that order; junction bases with no gene match: 9. CDR1 is GTSNPN, CDR2 SVGIG, per germline (reference sequence). There are 16 residues in the CDR3.

This sequence joins TRBV7-2 and TRBJ2-3; D call uncertain. In germline, CDR1 is SGHTA, CDR2 FQGNSA. CDR3 length: 16 amino acids. V lost 6 bases and J lost 2, with 18 bases in between. CDR3 amino acids: CASRLMVWGNTDTQYF. In DNA, the CDR3 is TGTGCCAGCAGGTTAATGGTGTGGGGAAACACAGATACGCAGTATTTT.

The V and J genes are TRBV7-9 and TRBJ2-5; a possible D gene is TRBD1 (5 bases). There are 14 residues in the CDR3. Germline values: CDR1 SEHNR, CDR2 FQNEAQ (reference sequence). The V end lost 3 bases, the J end lost 3 bases, and 11 bases lay between the germline ends. CDR3 region: CASSLGRGKETQYF. The DNA of the CDR3 is TGTGCCAGCAGCTTGGGAAGGGGTAAAGAGACCCAGTACTTC.

About this clone itself: One end of the junction varies from germline; a read error may be responsible. This chain uses TRBV7-7 with TRBJ1-3; 9 positions agree with TRBD1. CDR1 and CDR2 (germline): SSHAT, FNYEAQ (reference sequence). There are 19 residues in the CDR3. This CDR3 reads CASSLAVGQGERSGNTIYF. CDR3 DNA sequence: TGTGCTAGCAGCTTAGCGGTGGGACAGGGAGAGAGGTCTGGAAACACCATATATTTT.